This TCR beta chain emerged from a study of T cells in Graves' hyperthyroidism and ophthalmopathy. CDR1 SGHNT and CDR2 YENEEA come from the germline V gene. This CDR3 has 15 residues. Trimming took off 0 bases at V and 3 bases at J, with 12 bases between the two ends. Notes on the study in general: The model predicted ophthalmopathy a median approximately 6.3 months before onset.

Blood was drawn at first hyperthyroidism diagnosis, before any ophthalmopathy symptoms. This clonotype was seen at least ten times. Its antigen is undetermined. What was amplified from RNA transcripts were TCR beta CDR3 regions. The HTBI primer set served for first-round RT-PCR of the TCR CDR3. TCRdb re-analysed the multiplex PCR reads in MiXCR, keeping a single row per CDR3 protein. The table lists some 370,000 distinct CDR3 sequences, about 17% of them singletons. The chain has TRBV11-3 and TRBJ2-7, with D perhaps matching TRBD2 (6 bases). The sample consisted of blood. This receptor was identified in a woman in her twenties or thirties with Graves' hyperthyroidism that later progressed to Graves' ophthalmopathy. In DNA form, the CDR3 reads TGTGCCAGCAGCTTAGATGGTAGCGGACACTACGAGCAGTACTTC. This translates into CASSLDGSGHYEQYF.